This is a list of T cell receptor beta chains from one sample in a study of T cell repertoires in cytomegalovirus infection. These receptors have no known antigen. From the reads, TCRdb called clonotypes with MiXCR, one entry per CDR3 protein. The sample carries around 800,000 distinct CDR3 sequences, 32% recorded once. This sample comprised cultured CD8+ T cells from PBMCs, obtained from culture after CMV antigen stimulation. The receptors derive from a human donor in good health (CMV status not recorded). Some clones in this sample may be carry-over from other donors' samples. The CDR3 runs from the conserved cysteine through the conserved F or W. Fields, in order: D gene, clone size, V gene, J gene, CDR3 protein, CDR3 DNA. The D gene is left open where the match is weak. Clone size, where shown, is once, few, many, or a class for clones that have expanded.

.	.	TRBV11-2	TRBJ1-1	CASSLVWGNTEAFF	TGTGCCAGCAGCTTAGTGTGGGGGAACACTGAAGCTTTCTTT
.	many	TRBV7-9	TRBJ2-1	CASSFGLVVYNEQFF	TGTGCCAGCAGCTTCGGGCTAGTAGTCTACAATGAGCAGTTCTTC
.	.	TRBV7-9	TRBJ2-7	CASSRQSSYEQYF	TGTGCCAGCAGCCGACAGAGTTCCTACGAGCAGTACTTC
TRBD1	.	TRBV7-9	TRBJ1-2	CVSSLTGVGYTF	TGTGTCAGCAGCCTGACAGGGGTTGGCTACACCTTC
.	.	TRBV6-6	TRBJ1-4	CASSYRDEKLFF	TGTGCCAGTAGTTACAGGGATGAAAAACTGTTTTTT
.	.	TRBV12-3/TRBV12-4	TRBJ2-2	CASLSGPGELFF	TGTGCCAGCCTGTCGGGCCCCGGGGAGCTGTTTTTT
.	many	TRBV7-9	TRBJ2-7	CASSLVGGSYEQYF	TGTGCCAGCAGTTTAGTTGGCGGCTCCTACGAGCAGTACTTC
.	many	TRBV7-8	TRBJ2-2	CASSSPDGPLASGELFF	TGTGCCAGCAGCTCTCCGGACGGCCCTTTAGCTTCCGGGGAGCTGTTTTTT
.	few	TRBV7-9	TRBJ1-6	CASSTNNSPLHF	TGTGCCAGCAGCACGAATAATTCACCCCTCCACTTT
TRBD1	.	TRBV28	TRBJ2-3	CASSPLMDRTSTDTQYF	TGTGCCAGCAGTCCCCTAATGGACAGGACTAGCACAGATACGCAGTATTTT
TRBD2	.	TRBV6-5	TRBJ2-5	CASSYSRGGLKETQYF	TGTGCCAGCAGTTACTCGCGGGGGGGCCTGAAAGAGACCCAGTACTTC
TRBD1	few	TRBV13	TRBJ1-2	CASSLNRGDGYTF	TGTGCCAGCAGCTTAAACAGGGGAGATGGCTACACCTTC
.	many	TRBV29-1	TRBJ1-2	CSINRDGGGYTF	TGCAGCATCAACCGGGACGGTGGAGGCTACACCTTC
.	few	TRBV6-4	TRBJ2-1	CASSDPTLPGHRSADNEQFF	TGTGCCAGCAGTGACCCGACCCTGCCGGGACACCGGTCCGCGGACAATGAGCAGTTCTTC
TRBD1	.	TRBV4-1	TRBJ2-1	CASSQETGTYNEQFF	TGCGCCAGCAGCCAGGAGACAGGGACCTACAATGAGCAGTTCTTC
TRBD1	.	TRBV2	TRBJ1-1	CASPTGSEAFF	TGTGCCAGCCCGACAGGGTCTGAAGCTTTCTTT
TRBD2	.	TRBV9	TRBJ2-5	CASSGGGPQETQYF	TGTGCCAGCAGCGGCGGGGGGCCACAAGAGACCCAGTACTTC
.	.	TRBV10-3	TRBJ2-3	CAVGGDTQYF	TGTGCCGTCGGGGGAGATACGCAGTATTTT
.	few	TRBV7-6	TRBJ1-2	CASSFDQAANYGYTF	TGTGCCAGCAGCTTCGACCAGGCCGCTAACTATGGCTACACCTTC
TRBD1	many	TRBV7-2	TRBJ1-5	CASSRQGGQPQHF	TGTGCCAGCAGCCGACAGGGGGGGCAGCCCCAGCATTTT
.	.	TRBV10-2	TRBJ1-2	CASKDGYYGYTF	TGCGCCAGCAAGGACGGCTACTATGGCTACACCTTC
.	few	TRBV5-6	TRBJ2-7	CASSINGGGRLYEQYF	TGTGCCAGCAGCATAAATGGTGGGGGCCGACTCTACGAGCAGTACTTC
.	.	TRBV27	TRBJ2-1	CASSLGPQRTLDEQFF	TGTGCCAGCAGTTTAGGACCCCAGCGGACATTGGATGAGCAGTTCTTC
.	.	TRBV12-3/TRBV12-4	TRBJ1-3	CASREGGHTIYF	TGTGCCAGCAGGGAAGGGGGTCACACCATATATTTT
.	few	TRBV7-4	TRBJ1-2	CASSFGGDGYTF	TGTGCCAGCAGCTTCGGGGGGGATGGCTACACCTTC
.	.	TRBV19	TRBJ2-5	CASSTRTADPQETQYF	TGTGCCAGTAGTACCAGGACAGCCGATCCTCAAGAGACCCAGTACTTC
TRBD2	few	TRBV12-3/TRBV12-4	TRBJ2-7	CASIQGGLAGEQYF	TGTGCCAGCATCCAAGGGGGACTAGCGGGCGAGCAGTACTTC
TRBD1	.	TRBV12-3/TRBV12-4	TRBJ1-2	CATGQGVGYGYTF	TGTGCCACGGGGCAGGGGGTAGGCTATGGCTACACCTTC
.	.	TRBV27	TRBJ1-2	CASSEVEGHYGYTF	TGTGCCAGCAGTGAAGTAGAGGGACACTATGGCTACACCTTC
.	.	TRBV14	TRBJ1-2	CASSQVPDYGYTF	TGTGCCAGCAGCCAAGTTCCAGACTATGGCTACACCTTC
.	.	TRBV7-6	TRBJ2-4	CASSPPGEGAKNIQYF	TGTGCCAGCAGCCCACCGGGTGAGGGGGCCAAAAACATTCAGTACTTC
.	few	TRBV12-3/TRBV12-4	TRBJ1-1	CASSLSDRIEAFF	TGTGCCAGCAGCCTTTCGGACAGAATTGAAGCTTTCTTT
.	many	TRBV7-6	TRBJ1-2	CASSWGHIRANYGYTF	TGTGCCAGCAGCTGGGGACATATTAGAGCTAACTATGGCTACACCTTC
.	.	TRBV27	TRBJ2-1	CASSQQGGFLGNEQFF	TGTGCCAGCAGCCAACAGGGAGGGTTCCTCGGCAATGAGCAGTTCTTC
TRBD2	many	TRBV19	TRBJ2-1	CASSWTSGGVGNEQFF	TGTGCCAGTAGTTGGACTAGCGGGGGGGTAGGGAATGAGCAGTTCTTC
TRBD1	.	TRBV29-1	TRBJ2-6	CSVWGTEPSGANVLTF	TGCAGCGTTTGGGGGACAGAACCCTCTGGGGCCAACGTCCTGACTTTC
.	few	TRBV5-4	TRBJ1-1	CASSLSSTGTFHTEAFF	TGTGCCAGCAGCTTATCTTCGACCGGGACATTCCACACTGAAGCTTTCTTT
TRBD2	.	TRBV27	TRBJ2-1	CASSLLLAGMEPYNEQFF	TGTGCCAGCAGTTTATTACTAGCGGGGATGGAGCCCTACAATGAGCAGTTCTTC
.	.	TRBV4-1	TRBJ1-5	CASSQEGGRVNQPQHF	TGCGCCAGCAGCCAAGAAGGAGGCAGGGTCAATCAGCCCCAGCATTTT